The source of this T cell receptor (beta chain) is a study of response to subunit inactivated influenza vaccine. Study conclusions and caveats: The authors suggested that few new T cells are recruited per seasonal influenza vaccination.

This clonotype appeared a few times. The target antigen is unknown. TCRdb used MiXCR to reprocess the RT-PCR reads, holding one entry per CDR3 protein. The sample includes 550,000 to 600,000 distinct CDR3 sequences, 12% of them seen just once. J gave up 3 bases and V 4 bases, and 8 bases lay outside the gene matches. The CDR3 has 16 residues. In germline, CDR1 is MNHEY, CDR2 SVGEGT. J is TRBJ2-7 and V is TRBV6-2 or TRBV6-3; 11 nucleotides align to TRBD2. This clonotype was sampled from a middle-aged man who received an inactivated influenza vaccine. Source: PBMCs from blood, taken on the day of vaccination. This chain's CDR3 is CASSSIAGGTFYEQYF. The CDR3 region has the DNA TGTGCCAGCAGTTCGATAGCGGGAGGGACCTTCTACGAGCAGTACTTC.